This passage covers 29 T cell receptor beta chains from one sample sequenced in a study of beta chain features in type 1 diabetes. cDNA synthesis used the whole RNA isolate, giving expressed TCRB sequences. Some clones are missing from TCRdb's copy, which holds only in-frame ones; the method was immunoSEQ multiplex PCR. This table has 640,000 or so clones, over 12% appearing once. Study-wide results and caveats: Among patients with Type 1 diabetes, TCRB CDR3s were moderately but significantly shorter in every one of the four CD4+ subsets.

Their cognate antigens are unknown. The sequencing sample was made of naive CD4+ T cells from blood. Receptors originate from a man aged 18 to 29 with type 1 diabetes.

The chain carries TRBV7-2 and TRBJ1-6; D not certain. Germline V gene lookup returns CDR1 SGHTA and CDR2 FQGNSA. Trimming left V 2 bases short and J 9 bases short, with 17 bases between. This CDR3 is built from 16 residues. The chain's CDR3 is CASSLSMLRERSPLHF. For the CDR3, the DNA is TGTGCCAGCAGCTTATCTATGTTGAGGGAGCGTTCACCCCTCCACTTT.

Only a few counts were recorded for this clone. The J gene is TRBJ2-7, the V gene TRBV30; D may be TRBD1 or TRBD2 (5 bases each). Germline V gene data show CDR1 as GTSNPN and CDR2 as SVGIG (reference sequence). Trimming shortened V by 5 bases and J by 2 bases, and 16 bases separated the two germline ends. This CDR3 comprises 14 residues. The CDR3 region has the DNA TGTGCCTGGGCACCGGGACCGCCAGCCTACGAGCAGTACTTC. This gives the protein CAWAPGPPAYEQYF.

In this sample, this clone turned up a few times. The chain carries TRBV30 and TRBJ1-2; 11 positions match TRBD1. Losses at the gene ends were 0 bases for V and 3 bases for J; bases not matched to a gene: 12. CDR3 size: 18 residues. Germline V CDR1 and CDR2: GTSNPN, SVGIG (reference sequence). The CDR3 region has the DNA TGTGCCTGGAGTGTACTCCCGGACAGGGGGCTTTCTCACTATGGCTACACCTTC. It codes for CAWSVLPDRGLSHYGYTF.

In the case of this clone: Other DNA sequences from this sample encode an identical CDR3 as well. The rearrangement links TRBV7-2 to TRBJ2-7; 10 bases align to TRBD2. The CDR3 is 15 amino acids. CDR1 and CDR2 from the germline V gene are SGHTA and FQGNSA. Trimming cost V 1 base and J 3 bases; bases outside gene matches: 3. The CDR3 DNA follows: TGTGCCAGCAGCTTAGGGACTAGCGGTTACTACGAGCAGTACTTC. Translated, it gives CASSLGTSGYYEQYF. The full variable domain, with the rest looked up from reference TRBV7-2 and TRBJ2-7, is GAGVSQSPSNKVTEKGKDVELRCDPISGHTALYWYRQSLGQGLEFLIYFQGNSAPDKSGLPSDRFSAERTGGSVSTLTIQRTQQEDSAVYLCASSLGTSGYYEQYFGPGTRLTVT.

This clone was counted between two and nine times. The chain couples TRBV7-3 to TRBJ2-3; no reliable D call. This CDR3 is built from 13 residues. The germline V gene encodes CDR1 SGHTA and CDR2 FQGTGA. V was clipped by 5 bases and J by 2 bases, with 8 bases between them. For the CDR3, the DNA is TGTGCCAGCAGCCGGGTCCTCACAGATACGCAGTATTTT. The encoded protein is CASSRVLTDTQYF.

This clone was observed a few times. V gene TRBV19 combines with J gene TRBJ2-7; D is unresolved. The CDR3 is 12 residues long. Trimming shortened V by 6 bases and J by 6 bases, and 12 bases separated the two germline ends. Germline CDR1 is LNHDA and CDR2 is SQIVND (reference sequence). The CDR3 loop reads CASSAGYIEQYF. The DNA for the CDR3 is TGTGCCAGTAGCGCAGGATACATCGAGCAGTACTTC.

This clone appeared a few times. Here the CDR3 reads CASSLTGTPNTEAFF. CDR3 DNA: TGCGCCAGCAGCCTGACCGGGACTCCGAACACTGAAGCTTTCTTT. This rearrangement joins TRBV5-1 to TRBJ1-1, with D possibly matching TRBD1 (5 bases). Trimming pared 4 bases from V and 1 base from J, leaving 14 bases between. This CDR3 comprises 15 residues. Per germline, CDR1 SGHRS and CDR2 YFSETQ.

Concerning this clone: The same CDR3 also results from other DNA sequences found in this sample. This sequence joins TRBV9 and TRBJ2-1, with D uncertain. Germline assignment: CDR1 SGDLS and CDR2 YYNGEE. The CDR3 covers 12 residues. Trimming pared 0 bases from V and 7 bases from J, leaving 5 bases between. CDR3 sequence reads: CASSVGPNEQFF. The CDR3 DNA follows: TGTGCCAGCAGCGTAGGTCCGAATGAGCAGTTCTTC.

The chain has TRBV11-2 and TRBJ2-7, with D perhaps assigned TRBD1 or TRBD2 (6 bases each). Per the germline V gene, CDR1 is SGHAT and CDR2 is FQNNGV. The CDR3 is made up of 15 amino acids. Trimming pared 5 bases from V and 2 bases from J, leaving 16 bases between. CDR3 in amino acids: CASSRETGGAYEQYF. The CDR3 bases are TGTGCCAGCAGCCGGGAGACAGGTGGGGCCTACGAGCAGTACTTC.

This chain joins TRBV30 and TRBJ2-7; unclear D gene. CDR1 and CDR2 (germline): GTSNPN, SVGIG (reference sequence). CDR3 size: 12 residues. The germline V and J ends were trimmed by 1 base and 3 bases, with 7 bases remaining between them. The CDR3 coding sequence is TGTGCCTGGAGTGACGGGTTCTACGAGCAGTACTTC. This codes for CAWSDGFYEQYF.

This chain links TRBV7-2 with TRBJ1-1; unclear D gene. Per germline, CDR1 SGHTA and CDR2 FQGNSA. Trimming removed 5 bases at V and 6 bases at J, with 13 bases between. CDR3 length equals 13 residues. This chain's CDR3 is CASSPATVAEAFF. The CDR3 coding sequence is TGTGCCAGCAGCCCCGCGACTGTAGCTGAAGCTTTCTTT.

This sequence joins TRBV7-3 and TRBJ2-1; no definite D call. CDR1 is SGHTA, CDR2 FQGTGA, per germline. This CDR3 comprises 15 residues. Trimming took 3 bases from V and 2 from J, leaving 11 bases between them. The CDR3 sequence: CASSFSPGPYNEQFF. CDR3 DNA sequence: TGTGCCAGCAGCTTCAGTCCAGGCCCCTACAATGAGCAGTTCTTC.

In this sample, this clone turned up a few times. This sequence joins TRBV28 and TRBJ2-7, with 10 nucleotides matching TRBD1. With V trimmed by 8 bases and J by 7 bases, 14 bases remained unmatched. There are 15 residues in the CDR3. CDR1 and CDR2 (germline): MDHEN, SYDVKM. The CDR3, as DNA: TGTGCCAGCGCGGGCCCAGGGACAGGGGTTGAAGAGCAGTACTTC. It is translated as CASAGPGTGVEEQYF. Full variable domain (outside the CDR3, taken from reference TRBV28 and TRBJ2-7): DVKVTQSSRYLVKRTGEKVFLECVQDMDHENMFWYRQDPGLGLRLIYFSYDVKMKEKGDIPEGYSVSREKKERFSLILESASTNQTSMYLCASAGPGTGVEEQYFGPGTRLTVT.

The J gene is TRBJ2-3, the V gene TRBV10-3, with 7 bases lining up with TRBD1. The V and J ends lost 3 bases and 1 base, in that order; junction bases with no gene match: 7. CDR1 and CDR2 from the germline V gene are ENHRY and SYGVKD. This CDR3 is built from 16 residues. CDR3 bases: TGTGCCATCAGTGATAACCCTACAGGGGGCACAGATACGCAGTATTTT. Amino acid sequence: CAISDNPTGGTDTQYF.

In this sample, this clone turned up a few times. This rearrangement joins TRBV29-1 to TRBJ2-3; D is possibly TRBD1 (5 bases). The length of the CDR3 is 16 residues. V dropped 7 bases and J dropped 0 bases, with 20 bases sitting between them. Germline V gene data show CDR1 as SQVTM and CDR2 as ANQGSEA. The CDR3 spells CSASTKQAFSTDTQYF. The CDR3 bases are TGCAGCGCGAGCACGAAACAGGCATTTAGCACAGATACGCAGTATTTT.

This clone was observed a few times. V usage is TRBV7-9 and J usage is TRBJ2-7; TRBD2 matches 8 bases. Germline loops: CDR1 SEHNR, CDR2 FQNEAQ (reference sequence). V lost 3 bases, J lost 3 bases, and 13 bases stayed unmatched. The CDR3 consists of 17 residues. CDR3 sequence (DNA): TGTGCCAGCAGCTTCCGATCGACTAGCGAAGAATTCTACGAGCAGTACTTC. Protein sequence: CASSFRSTSEEFYEQYF.

This clone was detected only a few times. The rearrangement joins TRBV2 to TRBJ1-6; TRBD1 aligns across 7 bases. The CDR3 contains 13 residues. Trimming cost V 7 bases and J 8 bases; bases outside gene matches: 5. The germline V gene encodes CDR1 SNHLY and CDR2 FYNNEI. CDR3 amino acids: CASTGTEDSPLHF. CDR3 bases: TGTGCCAGCACCGGGACAGAGGATTCACCCCTCCACTTT.

The rearrangement links TRBV18 to TRBJ2-3, with 10 nucleotides matching TRBD2. Germline-derived CDR1 and CDR2 are KGHSH and LQKENI. The CDR3 is 16 amino acids. The V segment lost 5 bases and the J segment 9 bases; nucleotides outside the gene matches: 14. Written as DNA, the CDR3 is TGTGCCAGCTCATTCACTGAAGCGGGGGGGCCGAGAACGCAGTATTTT. Translated: CASSFTEAGGPRTQYF.

As for this clone: The sample contains more than one DNA sequence encoding this CDR3. Here the CDR3 DNA reads TGCAGCGCAGGGTTGAACACTGAAGCTTTCTTT. It codes for CSAGLNTEAFF. The gene calls are TRBV29-1 and TRBJ1-1; D may be TRBD1 (5 bases). V shed 7 bases and J shed 0 bases, with 6 bases lying between them. From germline, CDR1 is SQVTM and CDR2 ANQGSEA. The CDR3 is 11 amino acids.

A few counts support this clone. CDR3 protein: CASSPANQPNQPQHF. In DNA, the CDR3 is TGTGCCAGCTCACCCGCCAACCAGCCCAATCAGCCCCAGCATTTT. The chain uses TRBV18 and TRBJ1-5, with D unresolved. The CDR3 is 15 residues long. Germline-derived CDR1 and CDR2 are KGHSH and LQKENI. V lost 3 bases, J lost 3 bases, and 12 bases lay in between.

The chain has TRBV4-2 and TRBJ1-1; D is uncertain. Trimming took off 0 bases at V and 0 bases at J, with 17 bases between the two ends. The CDR3 length is 18 residues. The V gene's germline CDR1 is LGHNA and CDR2 YNFKEQ. CDR3 sequence reads: CASSQDLVRGGLNTEAFF. Here the CDR3 DNA reads TGTGCCAGCAGCCAAGATTTAGTGCGAGGAGGGTTGAACACTGAAGCTTTCTTT.

In its sample, this clone was seen a few times. The chain couples TRBV28 to TRBJ1-2; D may be TRBD1 (6 bases). The V and J ends lost 4 bases and 9 bases respectively, with 12 bases between them. This CDR3 spans 12 amino acids. Germline CDR1 is MDHEN and CDR2 is SYDVKM. In DNA form, the CDR3 reads TGTGCCAGCAGTTCAGGGGCGCTGAGCTACACCTTC. Amino acids: CASSSGALSYTF.

The chain employs TRBV30 and TRBJ2-3; no clear D gene. Germline-derived CDR1 and CDR2 are GTSNPN and SVGIG (reference sequence). Trimming shortened V by 3 bases and J by 0 bases, and 10 bases separated the two germline ends. The CDR3 loop spans 14 amino acids. CDR3 residues: CAWRRSRSTDTQYF. The CDR3 DNA reads as TGTGCCTGGAGACGGTCCAGGAGCACAGATACGCAGTATTTT.

This chain connects TRBV6-6 to TRBJ2-7; 7 bases map to TRBD1. CDR3 length equals 15 residues. V lost 8 bases, J lost 1 base, and 11 bases stayed unmatched. Looked up from germline, CDR1 is MNHNY and CDR2 is SVGAGI (reference sequence). The CDR3 here is CASLQPGQTSYEQYF. The CDR3 DNA is TGTGCCAGCCTACAACCGGGACAGACTTCCTACGAGCAGTACTTC.

The chain recombines TRBV12-5 with TRBJ2-1; D perhaps matches TRBD1 (6 bases). Between the trimmed V and J ends, which lost 4 bases and 7 bases, there was a span of 14 bases. Germline V gene lookup returns CDR1 LGHNT and CDR2 FRNRAP. This CDR3 comprises 14 residues. The CDR3 nucleotides are TGTGCTAGTGGTTCCTACTTACAGGGAAATGAGCAGTTCTTC. This translates into CASGSYLQGNEQFF. The complete variable domain, with remaining parts taken from reference TRBV12-5 and TRBJ2-1, reads DARVTQTPRHKVTEMGQEVTMRCQPILGHNTVFWYRQTMMQGLELLAYFRNRAPLDDSGMPKDRFSAEMPDATLATLKIQPSEPRDSAVYFCASGSYLQGNEQFFGPGTRLTVL.

The chain recombines TRBV29-1 with TRBJ2-3; the match to TRBD1 covers 7 bases. The germline CDR1 and CDR2 sequences are SQVTM and ANQGSEA. V lost 6 bases, J lost 6 bases, and 12 bases stayed unmatched. CDR3 length: 14 amino acids. CDR3 nucleotide sequence: TGCAGCGTGACAGGGACCGCTGGGCCGGATACGCAGTATTTT. It translates to CSVTGTAGPDTQYF.

The V call is TRBV2, the J call TRBJ2-7, with D possibly matching TRBD1 (6 bases). This CDR3 is built from 14 residues. The germline V gene encodes CDR1 SNHLY and CDR2 FYNNEI. The V and J ends lost 3 bases and 2 bases respectively, with 11 bases between them. CDR3 residues: CASSDQGLTYEQYF. The CDR3 DNA reads TGTGCCAGCAGTGACCAGGGGCTCACCTACGAGCAGTACTTC.

This clone has more than one count but fewer than ten. The chain joins TRBV30 to TRBJ2-2; no reliable D call. CDR3 size: 13 residues. V gave up 2 bases and J gave up 8 bases, with 12 bases separating them. The germline gives CDR1 GTSNPN, CDR2 SVGIG (reference sequence). The CDR3 loop is CAWSPPIRGELFF. CDR3 DNA: TGTGCCTGGAGTCCACCAATTAGGGGGGAGCTGTTTTTT.

This clone turned up a few times. The chain employs TRBV10-3 and TRBJ2-5; tentative D call: TRBD1 (6 bases). This CDR3 has 15 amino acids. V lost 8 bases and J 5 bases, leaving 21 bases between the germline ends. Germline values: CDR1 ENHRY, CDR2 SYGVKD. CDR3 protein: CAISEGQLLGETQYF. In DNA, the CDR3 is TGTGCCATCTCTGAGGGACAACTCCTTGGGGAGACCCAGTACTTC.